The clone carrying this T cell receptor (beta chain) was seen just once. The sample belongs to a study of CD8+ T cells in alopecia areata. Across the whole study: Severity among treated patients was scored by the percentage of scalp area affected.

The V and J ends lost 5 bases and 0 bases respectively, with 10 bases between them. CDR3 length equals 14 residues. CDR1 is ENHRY, CDR2 SYGVKD, per germline. The authors extracted RNA and reverse transcribed it into cDNA as the sequencing template. TCRdb keeps only in-frame clones here, not all; method: immunoSEQ multiplex PCR. The sample contains 150,000 to 200,000 clones, 64% of which appear only once. Documented treatment: oral pan-JAK inhibitor, 5-10 mg twice daily. This TCR derives from a human donor with alopecia areata. The source material was CD4+ T cells sorted from blood, sampled at approximately week 49, from a patient treated with tofacitinib. The rearrangement uses TRBV10-3 and TRBJ1-1, with D tentatively TRBD1 (6 bases). The CDR3 loop is CAISKDSLNTEAFF. CDR3 coding DNA: TGTGCCATCAGTAAGGACAGCTTGAACACTGAAGCTTTCTTT.